This T cell receptor (beta chain) derives from a study of beta chain features in type 1 diabetes. One heparinised blood draw averaging roughly 120 mL was given by each donor. Sort purity for all populations was recorded as exceeding 98%. This clone showed up just a few times. Antigen unknown. Compared with germline, one end of the junction differs, possibly owing to a read error. What was sequenced were expressed TCRB transcripts, since all of the isolated RNA had been reverse transcribed. The table came from immunoSEQ multiplex PCR; TCRdb's copy has only in-frame clones and leaves some out. Of about 340,000 clones in the sample, around an eighth were seen once. Germline V CDR1 and CDR2: SGHNT, YYREEE (reference sequence). CDR3 length: 15 amino acids. Study-wide results and limits: Across all four CD4+ subsets, people with type 1 diabetes showed modestly shorter TCRB CDR3s.

The chain couples TRBV5-4 to TRBJ2-5, with TRBD1 matching over 10 bases. Source material: naive CD4+ T cells from blood. This TCR was recovered from a young woman with type 1 diabetes. CDR3 bases: TGTGCCAGCACCTTGACACCGGGACAGGGGCAGACCCAGTACTTC. Translated, it gives CASTLTPGQGQTQYF.